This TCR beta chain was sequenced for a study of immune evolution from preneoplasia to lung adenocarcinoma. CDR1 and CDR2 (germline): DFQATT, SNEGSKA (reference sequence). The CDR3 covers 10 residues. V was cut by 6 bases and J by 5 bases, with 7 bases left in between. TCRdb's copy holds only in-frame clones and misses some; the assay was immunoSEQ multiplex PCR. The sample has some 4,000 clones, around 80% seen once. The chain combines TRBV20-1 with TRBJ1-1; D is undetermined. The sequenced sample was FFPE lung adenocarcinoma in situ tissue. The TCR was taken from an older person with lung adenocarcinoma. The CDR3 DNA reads TGCAGTGCCCCATCAACTGAAGCTTTCTTT. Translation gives CSAPSTEAFF.